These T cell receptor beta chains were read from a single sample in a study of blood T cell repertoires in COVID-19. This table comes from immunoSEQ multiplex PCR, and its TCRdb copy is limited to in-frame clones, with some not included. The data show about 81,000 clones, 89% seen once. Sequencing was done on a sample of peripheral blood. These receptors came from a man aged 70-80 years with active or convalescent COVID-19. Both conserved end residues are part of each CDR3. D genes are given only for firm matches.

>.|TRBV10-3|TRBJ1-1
CAIATGQGNTEAFF
TGTGCCATCGCCACAGGGCAGGGGAACACTGAAGCTTTCTTT
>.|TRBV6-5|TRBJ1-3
CASMGWAGANTIYF
TGTGCCAGCATGGGATGGGCAGGGGCAAACACCATATATTTT
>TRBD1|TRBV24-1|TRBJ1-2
CATSDHRADRVGYGYTF
TGTGCCACCAGTGATCATAGAGCGGACAGGGTGGGCTATGGCTACACCTTC
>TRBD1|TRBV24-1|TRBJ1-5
CATSDLDREGIGPQHF
TGTGCCACCAGTGATCTCGACAGGGAAGGAATTGGACCCCAGCATTTT
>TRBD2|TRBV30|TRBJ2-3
CAWNPAGATDTQYF
TGTGCCTGGAATCCAGCGGGGGCCACAGATACGCAGTATTTT
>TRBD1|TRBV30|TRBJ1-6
CAWSAIQGGRSPLHF
TGTGCCTGGAGCGCAATACAGGGGGGACGATCACCCCTCCACTTT
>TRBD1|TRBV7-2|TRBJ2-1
CASSYRGWAHNEQFF
TGTGCCAGCAGCTACAGGGGGTGGGCCCACAATGAGCAGTTCTTC
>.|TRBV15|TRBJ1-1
CATSSRQGKGTEAFF
TGTGCCACCAGCAGCAGGCAGGGGAAAGGCACTGAAGCTTTCTTT
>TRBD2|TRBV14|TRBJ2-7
CASSQGRVGLAGHEQYF
TGTGCCAGCAGCCAAGGCAGGGTGGGACTAGCAGGCCACGAGCAGTACTTC
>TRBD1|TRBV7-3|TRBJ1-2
CASSETGNGYYGYTF
TGTGCCAGCAGCGAGACAGGGAATGGATACTATGGCTACACCTTC
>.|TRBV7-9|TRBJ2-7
CATDVGASSYEQYF
TGTGCCACGGACGTTGGGGCCTCATCCTACGAGCAGTACTTC